What follows are 3 T cell receptor beta chains derived from one specimen sequenced in a study of cytomegalovirus exposure and HLA in healthy donors (TCRdb year 2017). The method was the immunoSEQ multiplex PCR assay. For the multiplex PCR, a mixture combining 60 forward primers for TCR Vbeta segments and 13 reverse primers for TCR Jbeta segments was used. The clones in this table, taken by TCRdb from immuneACCESS, are in-frame only. Not every clone is retained; where verified, under half of the shortfall comes from an unresolved V gene, and the cause of the rest is unknown. The sample table records 130,000 or so clones; approximately 82% of these occur just once. Around 3% of the sample rests with the top ten. The sample consisted of PBMCs. These receptors all stem from a woman under 30 in good health and CMV-seropositive.

The chain has TRBV29-1 and TRBJ2-3; 10 bases are shared with TRBD2. The CDR3 runs to 14 residues. V was clipped by 6 bases and J by 2 bases; unmatched bases: 5. Looked up from germline, CDR1 is SQVTM and CDR2 is ANQGSEA. CDR3: CSVVTSGYTDTQYF. Written as DNA, the CDR3 is TGCAGCGTGGTGACTAGCGGGTACACAGATACGCAGTATTTT.

This clone has just a few counts. V usage is TRBV19 and J usage is TRBJ1-5; 9 positions match TRBD1. The CDR3 spans 16 residues. J gave up 4 bases and V 5 bases, and 9 bases lay outside the gene matches. CDR1 and CDR2 (germline): LNHDA, SQIVND (reference sequence). This CDR3 reads CASSGDREGGNQPQHF. CDR3 nucleotide sequence: TGTGCCAGTAGTGGGGACAGGGAGGGCGGAAATCAGCCCCAGCATTTT.

The gene calls are TRBV29-1 and TRBJ1-2, with a tentative D call TRBD1 (6 bases). The CDR3 runs 13 residues. Deletions cut 0 bases from V and 8 bases from J, with 13 bases between. Germline CDR1 reads SQVTM; CDR2 reads ANQGSEA. As DNA, the CDR3 is TGCAGCGTTGAAGACCGGGGGGCGGTGGGCTACACCTTC. Protein sequence: CSVEDRGAVGYTF.